These 10 T cell receptor beta chains share one sample of origin, sequenced in a study of blood T cell repertoires in COVID-19. Sequencing used immunoSEQ multiplex PCR; TCRdb keeps in-frame clones, though not all of them. The profile covers hundreds of thousands of clones, with around 88% appearing a single time and 2% to 2.5% taken by the ten largest. Sequencing was done on a sample of peripheral blood. These receptors all stem from a woman aged 30 to 39 who had recovered from COVID-19.

The rearrangement uses TRBV10-3 and TRBJ1-1; maybe TRBD1 (5 bases). The CDR3 has 13 amino acids. CDR1 and CDR2 from the germline V gene are ENHRY and SYGVKD. With 5 bases removed from V and 3 bases from J, the gap between germline ends came to 10 bases. CDR3 DNA sequence: TGTGCCATCAGTAGAGGAGGGGACACTGAAGCTTTCTTT. Amino acid sequence: CAISRGGDTEAFF.

This clone has only one observation. The chain combines TRBV5-1 with TRBJ2-2; 8 bases line up with TRBD1. CDR3 length equals 15 residues. Germline CDR1 reads SGHRS; CDR2 reads YFSETQ. V lost 3 bases and J lost 1; bases outside the gene matches: 2. In DNA, the CDR3 is TGCGCCAGCAGCTCAGGACAGGGGAACACCGGGGAGCTGTTTTTT. Protein product: CASSSGQGNTGELFF.

The CDR3 sequence is CASSFGYSYEQYF. The DNA of the CDR3 is TGTGCCAGCAGCTTCGGGTACTCCTACGAGCAGTACTTC. J is TRBJ2-7 and V is TRBV7-2; the D is unclear. The CDR3 extends over 13 amino acids. V lost 3 bases and J 0 bases, leaving 6 bases between the germline ends. CDR1 and CDR2 from the germline V gene are SGHTA and FQGNSA. The full variable domain, completed using reference TRBV7-2 and TRBJ2-7, is GAGVSQSPSNKVTEKGKDVELRCDPISGHTALYWYRQSLGQGLEFLIYFQGNSAPDKSGLPSDRFSAERTGGSVSTLTIQRTQQEDSAVYLCASSFGYSYEQYFGPGTRLTVT.

The V call is TRBV3-1 (or the pseudogene TRBV3-2), the J call TRBJ1-4; maybe TRBD1 (5 bases). The CDR3 contains 17 residues. The V and J ends lost 1 base and 0 bases respectively, with 12 bases between them. Germline V gives CDR1 LGHDT, CDR2 YNNKEL (reference sequence). In DNA form, the CDR3 reads TGTGCCAGCAGCCAAGGGGGGGGTATGGCAACTAATGAAAAACTGTTTTTT. Encoded protein: CASSQGGGMATNEKLFF.

CDR3 in amino acids: CASSLGTSGLTGELFF. The CDR3 DNA reads as TGTGCCAGCAGCTTGGGGACTAGCGGTCTCACCGGGGAGCTGTTTTTT. The chain carries TRBV5-6 and TRBJ2-2; 10 bases line up with TRBD2. CDR3 length: 16 amino acids. Germline V CDR1 and CDR2: SGHDT, YYEEEE. With 0 bases clipped from V and 4 bases from J, the junction kept 3 bases outside the gene matches.

The chain carries TRBV28 and TRBJ2-5; D is possibly TRBD2 (6 bases). The CDR3 runs to 15 residues. Per germline, CDR1 MDHEN and CDR2 SYDVKM. CDR3 amino acids: CASCSGGKEKETQYF. In DNA form, the CDR3 reads TGTGCGTCCTGTTCCGGGGGAAAGGAAAAAGAGACCCAGTACTTC.

This clone was seen a single time. This chain links TRBV15 with TRBJ1-5; TRBD1 might be the D (5 bases). The CDR3 has 15 amino acids. V was shortened by 0 bases and J by 0 bases, with 6 bases between the two germline ends. Germline CDR1 reads LNHNV; CDR2 reads YYDKDF (reference sequence). The CDR3 DNA reads as TGTGCCACCAGCAGAGAAAGGGGTAGCAATCAGCCCCAGCATTTT. It encodes CATSRERGSNQPQHF.

The table lists this clone with a count of one. This same CDR3 is encoded by further DNA sequences in the sample. This sequence joins TRBV6-5 and TRBJ2-1; D call uncertain. Germline loops: CDR1 MNHEY, CDR2 SVGAGI. Trimming took off 10 bases at V and 4 bases at J, with 14 bases between the two ends. The CDR3 totals 13 residues. The DNA for the CDR3 is TGTGCCACCTACTTATTCAGGTACAATGAGCAGTTCTTC. Its translation is CATYLFRYNEQFF.

The rearrangement joins TRBV14 to TRBJ1-3; the D is unclear. Trimming left V 2 bases short and J 4 bases short, with 15 bases between. The CDR3 sequence is 16 residues long. CDR1 is SGHDN, CDR2 FVKESK, per germline. The CDR3 sequence is CASSQISRVSGNTIYF. The DNA for the CDR3 is TGTGCCAGCAGCCAAATATCAAGAGTGTCCGGAAACACCATATATTTT. The full variable domain, in which reference TRBV14 and TRBJ1-3 provide the parts outside the CDR3, is EAGVTQFPSHSVIEKGQTVTLRCDPISGHDNLYWYRRVMGKEIKFLLHFVKESKQDESGMPNNRFLAERTGGTYSTLKVQPAELEDSGVYFCASSQISRVSGNTIYFGEGSWLTVV.

This chain uses TRBV27 with TRBJ1-5; 11 bases match TRBD1. Germline assignment: CDR1 MNHEY and CDR2 SMNVEV (reference sequence). The CDR3 covers 16 residues. The V gene end was trimmed by 8 bases and the J gene end by 0 bases; junction bases not matched to a gene: 6. The CDR3 is CASGGQGGYSNQPQHF. CDR3 DNA sequence: TGTGCCAGCGGGGGACAGGGGGGATATAGCAATCAGCCCCAGCATTTT.